What follows are 7 T cell receptor beta chains derived from one specimen sequenced in a study of Tregs in tolerant kidney transplant recipients. TCRdb's table, derived via immunoSEQ multiplex PCR, lists solely in-frame clones and lacks some. The table lists about 48,000 clones. Specimen: CD4+ T cells from blood, collected before the transplant. Receptor source: a human donor who received a combined kidney and bone marrow transplant.

As for this clone: The read is 3 residues too short to cover the CDR3 end, so that end is filled in from the germline J gene. This chain joins TRBV20-1 and TRBJ1-2; 7 nucleotides align to TRBD1. The germline V gene has CDR1 DFQATT and CDR2 SNEGSKA (reference sequence). The CDR3 is 13 amino acids. The CDR3 bases that were read are TGCAGTGCTAGAGATAGGGGGCTCGGAGGC. Translated, it gives CSARDRGLGG. The entire CDR3 is CSARDRGLGGYTF.

Remarks on this clone: With the read ending 3 residues before the CDR3 end, the germline J gene is used to fill in that end. The J gene is TRBJ2-1, the V gene TRBV6-2 or TRBV6-3; 8 positions match TRBD2. Germline trimming cut 7 bases from V and 6 bases from J; bases unmatched to any gene: 8. CDR1 is MNHEY and CDR2 is SVGEGT in the germline V gene. This CDR3 has 14 residues. This chain's CDR3 is CASKDSGEANEQFF. Incomplete CDR3 DNA: TGTGCCAGCAAAGATAGCGGGGAGGCCAATGAG.

To note about this clone: The read is 3 residues too short to cover the CDR3 end, so that end is filled in from the germline J gene. The gene calls are TRBV20-1 and TRBJ2-5, with 11 bases lining up with TRBD2. This CDR3 spans 14 amino acids. V was clipped by 5 bases and J by 4 bases; unmatched bases: 6. Germline V gene data show CDR1 as DFQATT and CDR2 as SNEGSKA (reference sequence). CDR3 sequence: CSAPTSGRRETQYF. CDR3 DNA, as far as it was read: TGCAGTGCTCCAACTAGCGGGAGACGAGAGACC.

The CDR3 DNA, read in part, is TGTGCCAGTAGTATAGACCCCGGACTAGCGATCCCGAACACCGGGGAG. Translation gives CASSIDPGLAIPNTGE. The full CDR3 reads CASSIDPGLAIPNTGELFF. The chain couples TRBV19 to TRBJ2-2; 9 nucleotides line up with TRBD2. The read ends 3 residues shy of where the CDR3 ends; the end is completed using the germline J gene. Germline CDR1 is LNHDA and CDR2 is SQIVND (reference sequence). V was pared by 0 bases and J by 0 bases, with 8 bases of the junction left unmatched. The CDR3 covers 19 residues.

Remarks on this clone: The read falls 3 residues short of the CDR3 end, and the missing part is taken from the germline J gene. The chain is built from TRBV5-1 and TRBJ2-7; 9 bases map to TRBD2. Per germline, CDR1 SGHRS and CDR2 YFSETQ. Losses at the gene ends were 0 bases for V and 5 bases for J; bases not matched to a gene: 3. This CDR3 has 14 residues. This chain's CDR3 is CASSLEGLANEQYF. The part of the CDR3 DNA that was read is TGCGCCAGCAGCTTGGAGGGACTAGCTAACGAG.

The covered CDR3 bases are TGTGCCAGTAGTATTGACAGGGGGCCTGAA. Amino acids: CASSIDRGPE. The CDR3 reads in full as CASSIDRGPEAFF. The rearrangement links TRBV19 to TRBJ1-1, with 10 bases lining up with TRBD1. The read ends 3 residues shy of where the CDR3 ends; the end is completed using the germline J gene. In germline, CDR1 is LNHDA, CDR2 SQIVND (reference sequence). V gave up 3 bases and J gave up 6 bases; unmatched junction bases: 1. This CDR3 region has 13 residues.

A remark on this clone: The read ends 3 residues before the CDR3 terminus; that terminus is restored from the germline J gene. The chain recombines TRBV6-1 with TRBJ1-6; D is uncertain. Trimming removed 0 bases from V and 10 bases from J, with 4 bases in between. Germline-derived CDR1 and CDR2 are MNHNS and SASEGT. The CDR3 runs to 12 residues. Partial CDR3 DNA: TGTGCCAGCAGTGAAGCAAGGTCACCC. Protein: CASSEARSP. The whole CDR3 reads CASSEARSPLHF.